The 21 T cell receptor beta chains below were found in one sample sequenced in a study of regulatory dendritic cells for organ transplantation. Sequencing used immunoSEQ multiplex PCR; TCRdb keeps in-frame clones, though not all of them. Counted here are 30,000 or so clones, more than 70% occurring once; the ten biggest clones make up around 0.38%. The sequencing input was naive CD8+ T cells from blood. Specified subset: CD45RA+ naive T cells. The receptors originated from a human donor in good health.

The CDR3, as DNA: TGTGCCAGCAGCGGGGGACAGGGTTTTCTGAACACTGAAGCTTTCTTT. Translation: CASSGGQGFLNTEAFF. The gene calls are TRBV9 and TRBJ1-1, with TRBD1 matching over 9 bases. The CDR3 is 16 residues long. Germline loops: CDR1 SGDLS, CDR2 YYNGEE. V gave up 3 bases and J gave up 0 bases; unmatched junction bases: 6.

The chain links TRBV6-5 to TRBJ2-7, with 9 bases aligning to TRBD1. The CDR3 sequence is 14 residues long. Germline values: CDR1 MNHEY, CDR2 SVGAGI. The V segment lost 6 bases and the J segment 6 bases; nucleotides outside the gene matches: 9. The CDR3 nucleotides are TGTGCCAGCAGAGACCTGGACAGGGGCCTCGAGCAGTACTTC. Protein sequence: CASRDLDRGLEQYF.

The gene calls are TRBV6-5 and TRBJ1-2, with D tentatively TRBD1 (5 bases). V dropped 6 bases and J dropped 0 bases, with 14 bases sitting between them. Germline CDR1 and CDR2: MNHEY and SVGAGI. The CDR3 is 15 amino acids. The CDR3 DNA reads TGTGCCAGCAGACCTTTTGGGGCCTCTAACTATGGCTACACCTTC. As protein: CASRPFGASNYGYTF.

The chain employs TRBV4-3 and TRBJ2-7; D might be TRBD1 (6 bases). There are 15 residues in the CDR3. The germline CDR1 and CDR2 sequences are LGHNA and YSLEER. Trimming stripped 5 bases from V and 6 bases from J, with 20 bases between. CDR3 DNA: TGCGCCAGCAGCTTAACCCAGGGGTCATTCTCCGAGCAGTACTTC. Translation gives CASSLTQGSFSEQYF.

The chain links TRBV5-5 to TRBJ2-2, with 7 bases fitting TRBD1. V trimming: 0 bases; J trimming: 3 bases; junction bases outside the gene matches: 5. CDR1 and CDR2 from the germline V gene are SGHKS and YYEKEE (reference sequence). This CDR3 has 16 residues. The CDR3 sequence is CASSLVEGAHTGELFF. In DNA, the CDR3 is TGTGCCAGCAGCTTGGTTGAGGGGGCCCACACCGGGGAGCTGTTTTTT.

The genes are TRBV30 and TRBJ2-7; 12 nucleotides agree with TRBD1. V lost 3 bases, J lost 7 bases, and 10 bases stayed unmatched. Germline V lookup: CDR1 GTSNPN, CDR2 SVGIG (reference sequence). CDR3 size: 15 residues. CDR3 amino acids: CAWSPPGQGAQEQYF. The CDR3 nucleotides read TGTGCCTGGAGCCCCCCGGGACAGGGGGCACAGGAGCAGTACTTC.

V usage is TRBV2 and J usage is TRBJ2-7; D not certain. CDR3 length: 11 residues. Trimming took 7 bases from V and 6 from J, leaving 10 bases between them. The germline V gene has CDR1 SNHLY and CDR2 FYNNEI. CDR3 coding DNA: TGTGCCAGCACTACGGTCGGCGAGCAGTACTTC. Translated, it gives CASTTVGEQYF.

The chain recombines TRBV4-2 with TRBJ1-2; D ambiguous. V was trimmed by 0 bases and J by 4 bases, leaving 9 bases between them. The CDR3 is made up of 14 amino acids. Germline CDR1 is LGHNA and CDR2 is YNFKEQ. The CDR3 DNA follows: TGTGCCAGCAGCCAAGAAGATACTCCCTATGGCTACACCTTC. This translates into CASSQEDTPYGYTF.

J is TRBJ2-2 and V is TRBV5-6; 14 positions agree with TRBD2. Germline-derived CDR1 and CDR2 are SGHDT and YYEEEE. This CDR3 has 19 amino acids. V shed 1 base, J shed 3 bases, and the junction held 8 bases outside the gene matches. The CDR3 nucleotides read TGTGCCAGCAGCTTGTTGGGACTAGCGGGGGCCGGGGACACCGGGGAGCTGTTTTTT. Translation: CASSLLGLAGAGDTGELFF. The complete variable domain, with remaining parts taken from reference TRBV5-6 and TRBJ2-2, reads DAGVTQSPTHLIKTRGQQVTLRCSPKSGHDTVSWYQQALGQGPQFIFQYYEEEERQRGNFPDRFSGHQFPNYSSELNVNALLLGDSALYLCASSLLGLAGAGDTGELFFGEGSRLTVL.

This clone was observed a few times. The genes are TRBV2 and TRBJ1-3; no clear D. Germline CDR1 reads SNHLY; CDR2 reads FYNNEI. Trimming shortened V by 6 bases and J by 3 bases, and 3 bases separated the two germline ends. The CDR3 sequence is 11 residues long. The CDR3 region is CASRYGNTIYF. In DNA, the CDR3 is TGTGCCAGCAGATATGGAAACACCATATATTTT.

The rearrangement links TRBV9 to TRBJ2-2, with 9 bases lining up with TRBD2. The V segment lost 0 bases and the J segment 7 bases; nucleotides outside the gene matches: 7. From germline, CDR1 is SGDLS and CDR2 YYNGEE. CDR3 length equals 16 residues. The CDR3 coding sequence is TGTGCCAGCAGCGTAGCTAGCGGGGATTTCAACGGGGAGCTGTTTTTT. Translating it yields CASSVASGDFNGELFF.

The J gene is TRBJ2-7, the V gene TRBV11-2, with D possibly being TRBD2 (5 bases). Trimming pared 1 base from V and 2 bases from J, leaving 15 bases between. CDR1 SGHAT and CDR2 FQNNGV come from the germline V gene. This CDR3 contains 16 residues. CDR3 loop: CASSLGLYGITYEQYF. For the CDR3, the DNA is TGTGCCAGCAGCTTAGGCCTTTACGGGATCACCTACGAGCAGTACTTC.

The chain links TRBV5-6 to TRBJ1-4; the match to TRBD1 covers 7 bases. V trimming: 4 bases; J trimming: 4 bases; junction bases outside the gene matches: 4. The CDR3 totals 14 residues. Germline CDR1 reads SGHDT; CDR2 reads YYEEEE. This CDR3 is CASSSRDSNEKLFF. CDR3 DNA: TGTGCCAGCAGCAGCCGGGACAGTAATGAAAAACTGTTTTTT.

The CDR3 bases are TGTGCCAGCAGCTCATCCTTTAGCGGGGGGGCCATCGGGGAGCTGTTTTTT. It translates to CASSSSFSGGAIGELFF. The chain joins TRBV7-8 to TRBJ2-2; 11 nucleotides agree with TRBD2. This CDR3 has 17 residues. With V trimmed by 4 bases and J by 7 bases, 11 bases remained unmatched. Germline V gives CDR1 SGHVS, CDR2 FQNEAQ.

The chain employs TRBV6-6 and TRBJ1-1; weak D call: TRBD1 (5 bases). V lost 6 bases and J 5 bases, leaving 13 bases between the germline ends. CDR3 length: 13 amino acids. The germline V gene has CDR1 MNHNY and CDR2 SVGAGI (reference sequence). The CDR3 region has the DNA TGTGCCAGCAGCGTCGGACGGGGGACTGAAGCTTTCTTT. The encoded protein is CASSVGRGTEAFF.

The genes are TRBV7-6 and TRBJ2-5; 9 bases map to TRBD1. The CDR3 has 15 amino acids. Per the germline V gene, CDR1 is SGHVS and CDR2 is FNYEAQ. The J segment lost 1 base and the V segment lost 5 bases, leaving 5 bases of the junction unmatched. CDR3 coding DNA: TGTGCCAGCAGCCCCTGGGACAGGGTCCAAGAGACCCAGTACTTC. This encodes CASSPWDRVQETQYF.

This chain joins TRBV7-9 and TRBJ2-5; the D gene is possibly TRBD2 (6 bases). CDR3 length: 14 amino acids. Trimming stripped 1 base from V and 6 bases from J, with 12 bases between. Germline CDR1 SEHNR, CDR2 FQNEAQ (reference sequence). The chain's CDR3 is CASSLGGLQQTQYF. The CDR3 region has the DNA TGTGCCAGCAGCTTAGGGGGACTTCAGCAGACCCAGTACTTC.

The chain couples TRBV2 to TRBJ2-3; D possibly corresponds to TRBD2 (6 bases). V lost 6 bases and J lost 5, with 18 bases in between. The CDR3 has 15 amino acids. From germline, CDR1 is SNHLY and CDR2 FYNNEI. The CDR3 DNA is TGTGCCAGCAGGCAGGCAGGAGGGGAGAGAGATACGCAGTATTTT. It specifies CASRQAGGERDTQYF.

The chain recombines TRBV5-8 with TRBJ1-1; unclear D gene. Per germline, CDR1 SGHTS and CDR2 YDEGEE. Trimming took off 1 base at V and 5 bases at J, with 9 bases between the two ends. There are 13 residues in the CDR3. CDR3: CASSLTVKTEAFF. The DNA of the CDR3 is TGTGCCAGCAGCTTGACAGTAAAAACTGAAGCTTTCTTT.

The chain employs TRBV7-6 and TRBJ2-5; D may be TRBD2 (6 bases). The V and J ends lost 5 bases and 5 bases respectively, with 33 bases between them. CDR1 and CDR2 (germline): SGHVS, FNYEAQ. The CDR3 spans 20 residues. CDR3 amino acids: CASSPTSAQTSVGLIETQYF. The CDR3 DNA reads TGTGCCAGCAGCCCCACGTCGGCCCAAACCTCGGTCGGACTAATTGAGACCCAGTACTTC.

The rearrangement joins TRBV4-3 to TRBJ2-1, with D possibly being TRBD2 (6 bases). Germline values: CDR1 LGHNA, CDR2 YSLEER. The CDR3 has 15 amino acids. The ends were cut back, 0 bases at V and 2 bases at J, with 8 bases in the middle. The CDR3 bases are TGCGCCAGCAGCCAAGATCGACTAGCCTACAATGAGCAGTTCTTC. Protein sequence: CASSQDRLAYNEQFF.